This entry features one T cell receptor beta chain sequence. The target antigen is unknown. The V and J ends lost 1 base and 11 bases respectively, with 11 bases between them. The germline V gene has CDR1 SQVTM and CDR2 ANQGSEA. This CDR3 is built from 12 residues. These data are taken from a study of CD4+ T cells in melanoma. Broader study findings: CD8+ T cell, macrophage and B cell function reportedly correlated with neoantigen-specific CD4+ T cells. Neoantigen-specific CD4+ T cells in melanoma reportedly had diverse differentiation states.

This table comes from immunoSEQ multiplex PCR, and its TCRdb copy is limited to in-frame clones, with some not included. The data hold 120,000 to 150,000 clones, with approximately 91% observed a single time. The receptor comes from a human donor with melanoma. This chain joins TRBV29-1 and TRBJ1-4; D gene unclear. The CDR3 loop is CSVEGKSGKLFF. Written as DNA, the CDR3 is TGCAGCGTTGAAGGGAAGTCTGGGAAACTGTTTTTT.